What follows are 32 T cell receptor beta chains derived from one specimen sequenced in a study of identical twins. Using its own MiXCR run on the 5' RACE reads, TCRdb lists one record per CDR3 protein. Here the sample spans 1.5 million to 2 million distinct CDR3 sequences, under 35% being singletons. The specimen was cord blood. The receptors shown here come from a newborn girl in good health.

This clonotype was counted only a few times. This chain joins TRBV10-3 and TRBJ2-7; D remains ambiguous. V was pared by 3 bases and J by 3 bases, with 18 bases between. The CDR3 is 16 residues long. Germline V gives CDR1 ENHRY, CDR2 SYGVKD. The CDR3 protein is CAISEALAADGYEQYF. Written as DNA, the CDR3 is TGTGCCATCAGTGAAGCTCTGGCAGCCGATGGCTACGAGCAGTACTTC.

This clonotype was observed a few times. This chain uses TRBV5-1 with TRBJ2-5; 8 bases are a match to TRBD2. Germline V gives CDR1 SGHRS, CDR2 YFSETQ. The CDR3 runs to 16 residues. The V and J ends lost 6 bases and 0 bases, in that order; junction bases with no gene match: 10. The DNA for the CDR3 is TGCGCCAGCACTCCGGGAGGCGGGGGGTACCAAGAGACCCAGTACTTC. It encodes CASTPGGGGYQETQYF.

The sample holds a few counts of this clonotype. J is TRBJ2-1 and V is TRBV20-1; 11 bases are shared with TRBD2. The CDR3 extends over 15 amino acids. The germline V gene has CDR1 DFQATT and CDR2 SNEGSKA (reference sequence). V lost 3 bases to trimming and J lost 4 bases; unmatched junction nucleotides: 5. Here the CDR3 reads CSASTTSGGYNEQFF. CDR3 DNA sequence: TGCAGTGCTAGTACTACTAGCGGGGGATACAATGAGCAGTTCTTC.

This clonotype appeared a few times. This sequence joins TRBV28 and TRBJ1-2; TRBD1 matches at 9 bases. Trimming took 5 bases from V and 3 from J; bases not matched to a gene: 10. Per the germline V gene, CDR1 is MDHEN and CDR2 is SYDVKM. This CDR3 region has 16 residues. Here the CDR3 DNA reads TGTGCCAGCAGTCCCCGGACAGGGGTGAAGGACTATGGCTACACCTTC. It specifies CASSPRTGVKDYGYTF.

Remarks on this clonotype: Its ends do not fully match the called genes, so a read error is possible. The chain uses TRBV5-6 and TRBJ1-2; no firm D call. Germline V gene lookup returns CDR1 SGHDT and CDR2 YYEEEE. CDR3 length: 13 residues. CDR3 region: CVSSLPAYGGYTF. The DNA for the CDR3 is TGTGTCAGCAGCCTACCAGCCTATGGGGGCTACACCTTC.

The V gene is TRBV6-1, the J gene TRBJ1-1; D not certain. This CDR3 comprises 13 residues. Trimming took off 10 bases at V and 2 bases at J, with 14 bases between the two ends. The germline gives CDR1 MNHNS, CDR2 SASEGT. CDR3 coding DNA: TGTGCCACCTCCCCCTTCGACAACACTGAAGCTTTCTTT. Translating gives CATSPFDNTEAFF.

The sample holds a few counts of this clonotype. The V call is TRBV27, the J call TRBJ1-5; 9 nucleotides match TRBD1. The V gene end was trimmed by 6 bases and the J gene end by 6 bases; junction bases not matched to a gene: 3. There are 13 residues in the CDR3. In germline, CDR1 is MNHEY, CDR2 SMNVEV (reference sequence). The DNA for the CDR3 is TGTGCCAGCAGAACAGGGGGCGGTCAGCCCCAGCATTTT. It translates to CASRTGGGQPQHF.

This clonotype was seen more than once but under ten times. The chain carries TRBV12-3 or TRBV12-4 and TRBJ2-5, with 8 bases lining up with TRBD2. The CDR3 sequence is 14 residues long. After removal of 2 bases from V and 5 bases from J, the junction contained 4 bases not matched to a gene. The CDR3 DNA follows: TGTGCCAGCAGTTTAATAGCGGGGATGGAGACCCAGTACTTC. Translating it yields CASSLIAGMETQYF.

In its sample, this clonotype was seen a few times. The chain has TRBV4-1 and TRBJ2-3; the match to TRBD1 covers 8 bases. CDR3 length: 15 residues. In germline, CDR1 is MGHRA, CDR2 YSYEKL. Trimming at V came to 1 base and at J to 6 bases, leaving 6 bases not matched to a gene. CDR3 in DNA: TGCGCCAGCAGCCAAGGGACAGGGTGGTTGGATACGCAGTATTTT. Its protein product is CASSQGTGWLDTQYF.

Comment on this clonotype: Given a much more abundant clone one base away, this may be a read error. V and J are TRBV7-8 and TRBJ2-1; 11 positions match TRBD2. The J call may be in error: the DNA end matches TRBJ2-7 better. The CDR3 is made up of 14 amino acids. Germline V CDR1 and CDR2: SGHVS, FQNEAQ. The CDR3 reads CASGLAGAYNEQYF. CDR3 bases: TGTGCCAGCGGACTAGCGGGCGCCTACAATGAGCAGTACTTC.

Points on this clonotype: A much larger clone differs by one base, so this may be a read error. V usage is TRBV6-6 and J usage is TRBJ2-1; D is uncertain. TRBJ2-7 matches the DNA end more closely, so the J call is doubtful. CDR3 size: 17 residues. Germline CDR1 and CDR2: MNHNY and SVGAGI (reference sequence). Here the CDR3 DNA reads TGTGCCAGCAGTACCTTAAGACGGTTAAGCTCCTACAATGAGCAGTACTTC. It specifies CASSTLRRLSSYNEQYF.

The chain has TRBV12-3 or TRBV12-4 and TRBJ2-7; 9 bases line up with TRBD2. J gave up 2 bases and V 2 bases, and 1 base lay outside the gene matches. The CDR3 is 14 amino acids. CDR3: CASSLKRGAYEQYF. The DNA of the CDR3 is TGTGCCAGCAGTTTAAAGCGGGGGGCCTACGAGCAGTACTTC.

This clonotype was recorded a few times. V is TRBV5-1 and J is TRBJ2-7; 9 bases line up with TRBD1. V lost 0 bases, J lost 5 bases, and 6 bases stayed unmatched. CDR1 is SGHRS and CDR2 is YFSETQ in the germline V gene. This CDR3 is 15 amino acids long. The CDR3 reads CASSLARGQGHEQYF. CDR3 sequence (DNA): TGCGCCAGCAGCTTGGCCAGGGGACAGGGCCACGAGCAGTACTTC.

As concerns this clonotype: The final CDR3 position lacks the conserved phenylalanine or tryptophan, pointing to a likely read error. This chain uses TRBV7-6 with TRBJ2-5, with a weak D call TRBD2 (6 bases). The CDR3 sequence is 16 residues long. Trimming left V 5 bases short and J 3 bases short, with 19 bases between. The V gene's germline CDR1 is SGHVS and CDR2 FNYEAQ. The CDR3 loop reads CASSTLASEGKETQYS. CDR3 DNA: TGTGCCAGCAGCACCCTGGCTAGCGAGGGTAAAGAGACCCAGTACTCC.

This clonotype was seen only once. A much larger clone differs from this one at a single base, so this may be a read error. This chain joins TRBV10-3 and TRBJ2-3; TRBD2 matches 9 bases. The length of the CDR3 is 17 residues. The germline V gene has CDR1 ENHRY and CDR2 SYGVKD. DNA of the CDR3: TGTGCCATCAGTGATGGATCCGGGACTAGCAACACAGATACGCGGTATTTT. Translating gives CAISDGSGTSNTDTRYF.

This clonotype was recorded at least ten times. The J gene is TRBJ2-3, the V gene TRBV12-3 or TRBV12-4; 10 nucleotides line up with TRBD2. The CDR3 has 16 residues. The V and J ends lost 3 bases and 1 base, in that order; junction bases with no gene match: 4. Written as DNA, the CDR3 is TGTGCCAGCAGTTTCCTAGCGGGAGTCGGCACAGATACGCAGTATTTT. This translates into CASSFLAGVGTDTQYF.

The chain recombines TRBV4-2 with TRBJ2-7; TRBD1 matches 9 bases. Near its end, the DNA agrees better with TRBJ2-5, so the J call may be wrong. Looked up from germline, CDR1 is LGHNA and CDR2 is YNFKEQ. The length of the CDR3 is 18 residues. CDR3 amino acids: CASSQESRTGGEAGTQYF. DNA for the CDR3: TGTGCCAGCAGCCAAGAAAGCCGCACAGGGGGCGAAGCAGGGACCCAGTACTTC.

The chain joins TRBV6-5 to TRBJ2-7, with 13 bases identical to TRBD2. This CDR3 is built from 16 residues. The V gene end was trimmed by 2 bases and the J gene end by 6 bases; junction bases not matched to a gene: 7. Per germline, CDR1 MNHEY and CDR2 SVGAGI. CDR3 bases: TGTGCCAGCAGTTACACACTAGCGGGAGGGTCGGTCGAGCAGTACTTC. Encoded protein: CASSYTLAGGSVEQYF.

For this clonotype: This sequence may be a read error, since a much larger clone differs from it by one base. The chain recombines TRBV29-1 with TRBJ2-1, with a tentative D call TRBD2 (5 bases). The CDR3 contains 16 residues. Germline V CDR1 and CDR2: SQVTM, ANQGSEA. V shed 3 bases and J shed 0 bases, with 15 bases lying between them. CDR3 DNA sequence: TGCAGCGTTGAGGCAAGAGAAGCGGTCTCCTACAATGAGCAGTTCTTC. Translating it yields CSVEAREAVSYNEQFF.

This clonotype was picked up a small number of times. The rearrangement links TRBV3-1 to TRBJ2-3, with a weak D call TRBD2 (5 bases). The CDR3 loop spans 15 amino acids. The ends were cut back, 3 bases at V and 2 bases at J, with 12 bases in the middle. Germline V gene lookup returns CDR1 LGHDT and CDR2 YNNKEL (reference sequence). The CDR3 nucleotides are TGTGCCAGCAGCCAGTCGGGGAAGGTCACAGATACGCAGTATTTT. It codes for CASSQSGKVTDTQYF.

As concerns this clonotype: An end of the junction does not agree with germline; a read error may underlie this. The chain has TRBV7-8 and TRBJ2-3; D is possibly TRBD1 or TRBD2 (6 bases each). Germline V gene lookup returns CDR1 SGHVS and CDR2 FQNEAQ. CDR3 length equals 14 residues. Here the CDR3 reads CASGLADSTDMQYF. The CDR3 DNA reads as TGTGCCAGCGGCTTAGCGGACAGCACAGATATGCAGTATTTT.

A few counts support this clonotype. The rearrangement uses TRBV20-1 and TRBJ2-1, with 11 bases matching TRBD1. The CDR3 totals 17 residues. Germline V gene lookup returns CDR1 DFQATT and CDR2 SNEGSKA (reference sequence). The junction had 12 bases not matched to a gene; V was cut back by 0 bases and J by 8 bases. The CDR3 coding sequence is TGCAGTGCTAGAGACAAATCCGGGACAGGGGGTATCTATGAGCAGTTCTTC. Translation gives CSARDKSGTGGIYEQFF.

This clonotype was seen a few times. The rearrangement uses TRBV7-9 and TRBJ2-1; unclear D gene. The CDR3 loop spans 13 amino acids. V shed 6 bases and J shed 9 bases, with 15 bases lying between them. Germline V gene data show CDR1 as SEHNR and CDR2 as FQNEAQ (reference sequence). The CDR3 sequence is CASRQDSRSEQFF. CDR3 in DNA: TGTGCCAGCAGGCAGGATTCGAGGTCTGAGCAGTTCTTC. The complete variable domain, with remaining parts taken from reference TRBV7-9 and TRBJ2-1, reads DTGVSQNPRHKITKRGQNVTFRCDPISEHNRLYWYRQTLGQGPEFLTYFQNEAQLEKSRLLSDRFSAERPKGSFSTLEIQRTEQGDSAMYLCASRQDSRSEQFFGPGTRLTVL.

V and J are TRBV5-1 and TRBJ2-1, with D tentatively TRBD2 (6 bases). This CDR3 region has 16 residues. The V end lost 1 base, the J end lost 1 base, and 12 bases lay between the germline ends. The germline gives CDR1 SGHRS, CDR2 YFSETQ. CDR3 region: CASSLRAGRSYNEQFF. The CDR3 coding sequence is TGCGCCAGCAGCTTGAGGGCGGGACGGTCCTACAATGAGCAGTTCTTC.

This clonotype was observed a few times. The rearrangement uses TRBV19 and TRBJ2-7; 8 bases match TRBD1. Germline V lookup: CDR1 LNHDA, CDR2 SQIVND (reference sequence). The trim removed 8 bases at V and 3 bases at J, leaving 6 bases unmatched. CDR3 length: 13 amino acids. CDR3 DNA sequence: TGTGCCAGTGCTGGACAGGGTAACTACGAGCAGTACTTC. It specifies CASAGQGNYEQYF.

This chain joins TRBV6-2 or TRBV6-3 and TRBJ2-5; D might be TRBD2 (6 bases). The CDR3 runs to 14 residues. Germline V CDR1 and CDR2: MNHEY, SVGEGT. V was pared by 4 bases and J by 4 bases, with 13 bases between. CDR3 amino acids: CASSSSSVVETQYF. The CDR3 DNA sequence: TGTGCCAGCAGTTCTTCTAGCGTAGTAGAGACCCAGTACTTC.

V gene TRBV10-3 combines with J gene TRBJ2-1; D could derive from TRBD1 or TRBD2 (6 bases each). CDR1 ENHRY and CDR2 SYGVKD come from the germline V gene. CDR3 length equals 14 residues. Trimming shortened V by 2 bases and J by 6 bases, and 11 bases separated the two germline ends. CDR3 nucleotide sequence: TGTGCCATCAGTGAGGTAGGGGGGTCCAATGAGCAGTTCTTC. This codes for CAISEVGGSNEQFF.

As to this clonotype: Germline is not matched at one junction end, which may reflect a read error. This chain uses TRBV9 with TRBJ2-1, with 8 nucleotides matching TRBD2. The CDR3 consists of 16 residues. CDR1 SGDLS and CDR2 YYNGEE come from the germline V gene. CDR3 DNA: TGTGCCAGCGGCGTAGCTACCGGCGGGGGGAACAATGAGCAGTTCTTC. The encoded protein is CASGVATGGGNNEQFF.

This chain joins TRBV20-1 and TRBJ2-1; weak D call: TRBD1 (6 bases). Germline lookup yields CDR1 DFQATT and CDR2 SNEGSKA (reference sequence). This CDR3 is built from 16 residues. Trimming pared 3 bases from V and 2 bases from J, leaving 17 bases between. The CDR3 reads CSARSTGPETYNEQFF. The CDR3 coding sequence is TGCAGTGCTAGGTCTACAGGGCCCGAAACCTACAATGAGCAGTTCTTC.

This chain connects TRBV4-2 to TRBJ2-1; D is undetermined. The germline CDR1 and CDR2 sequences are LGHNA and YNFKEQ. The V end lost 0 bases, the J end lost 4 bases, and 22 bases lay between the germline ends. CDR3 size: 19 residues. The CDR3 nucleotides are TGTGCCAGCAGCCAAGAATGGTTAATAGTCTCGGCCAATTACAATGAGCAGTTCTTC. Its translation: CASSQEWLIVSANYNEQFF.

In its sample, this clonotype was seen a few times. The rearrangement joins TRBV7-2 to TRBJ1-6; D unresolved. CDR1 and CDR2 from the germline V gene are SGHTA and FQGNSA. The CDR3 loop spans 15 amino acids. The V gene lost 1 base and the J gene lost 10 bases, with 14 bases spanning the gap. The CDR3 nucleotides are TGTGCCAGCAGCTTAGGAGCGGGGAGCGTCTCACCCCTCCACTTT. It yields the protein CASSLGAGSVSPLHF.

The V call is TRBV11-1, the J call TRBJ2-1; 7 nucleotides align to TRBD1. The length of the CDR3 is 15 residues. After removal of 2 bases from V and 6 bases from J, the junction contained 7 bases not matched to a gene. Germline values: CDR1 SGHAT, CDR2 FQDESV (reference sequence). CDR3 loop: CASSLLVHRGNEQFF. The CDR3 DNA sequence: TGTGCCAGCAGCTTATTGGTTCACAGGGGCAATGAGCAGTTCTTC.